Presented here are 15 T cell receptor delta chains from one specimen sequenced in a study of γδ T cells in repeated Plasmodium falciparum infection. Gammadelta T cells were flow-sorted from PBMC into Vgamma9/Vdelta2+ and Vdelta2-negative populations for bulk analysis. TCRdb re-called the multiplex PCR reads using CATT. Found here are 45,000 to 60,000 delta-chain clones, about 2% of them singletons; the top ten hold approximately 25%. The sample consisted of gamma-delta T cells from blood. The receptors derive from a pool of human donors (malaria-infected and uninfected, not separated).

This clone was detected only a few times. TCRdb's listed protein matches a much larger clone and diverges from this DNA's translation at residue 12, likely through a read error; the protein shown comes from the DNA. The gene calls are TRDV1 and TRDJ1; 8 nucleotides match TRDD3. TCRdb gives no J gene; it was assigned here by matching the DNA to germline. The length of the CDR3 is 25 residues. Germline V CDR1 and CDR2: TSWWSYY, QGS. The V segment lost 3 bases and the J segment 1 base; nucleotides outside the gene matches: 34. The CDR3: CALGDKVSYVPGRHYWGYFTDKLIF. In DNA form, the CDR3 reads TGTGCTCTTGGGGATAAGGTATCCTACGTGCCCGGGCGTCATTACTGGGGATACTTCACCGATAAACTCATCTTT.

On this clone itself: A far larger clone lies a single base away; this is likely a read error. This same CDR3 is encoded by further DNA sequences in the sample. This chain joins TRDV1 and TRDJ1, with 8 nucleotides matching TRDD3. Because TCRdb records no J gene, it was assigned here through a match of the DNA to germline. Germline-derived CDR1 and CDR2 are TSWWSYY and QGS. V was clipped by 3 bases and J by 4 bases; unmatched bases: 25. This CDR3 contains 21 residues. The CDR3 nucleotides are TGTGCTCTTGGGGAGCTCCCCTACGTACCCTATGGACTGGGGGTTATCGATAAACTCATCTTT. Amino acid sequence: CALGELPYVPYGLGVIDKLIF.

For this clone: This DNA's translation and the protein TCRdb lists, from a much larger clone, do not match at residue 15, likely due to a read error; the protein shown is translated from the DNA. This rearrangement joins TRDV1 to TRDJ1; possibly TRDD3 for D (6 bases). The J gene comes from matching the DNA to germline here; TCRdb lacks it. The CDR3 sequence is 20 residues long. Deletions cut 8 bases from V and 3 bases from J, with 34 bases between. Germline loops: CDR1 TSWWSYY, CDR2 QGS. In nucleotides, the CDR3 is TGTGCTCTTCCACACCAACATAATTCCCCTGCTACTGGGTGGGCCGATAAACTCATCTTT. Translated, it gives CALPHQHNSPATGWADKLIF.

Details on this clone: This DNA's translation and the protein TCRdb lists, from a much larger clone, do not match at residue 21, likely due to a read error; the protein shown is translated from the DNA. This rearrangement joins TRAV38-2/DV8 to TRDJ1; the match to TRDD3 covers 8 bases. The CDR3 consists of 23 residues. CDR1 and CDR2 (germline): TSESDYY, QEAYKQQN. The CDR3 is CAYRSIELFPLLLGAKPGGKPIF. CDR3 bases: TGTGCTTATAGGAGTATAGAACTATTCCCCCTATTACTGGGGGCCAAACCTGGAGGTAAACCCATCTTT.

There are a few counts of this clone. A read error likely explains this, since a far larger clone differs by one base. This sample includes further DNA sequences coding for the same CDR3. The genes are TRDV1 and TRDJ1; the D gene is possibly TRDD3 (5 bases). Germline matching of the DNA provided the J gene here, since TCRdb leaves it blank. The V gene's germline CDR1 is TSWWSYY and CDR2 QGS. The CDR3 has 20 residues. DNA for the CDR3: TGTGCTCTCGGGGAAAACAGCTGGCCATCCTCGGGGGTCCTCACCGATAAACTCATCTTT. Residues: CALGENSWPSSGVLTDKLIF.

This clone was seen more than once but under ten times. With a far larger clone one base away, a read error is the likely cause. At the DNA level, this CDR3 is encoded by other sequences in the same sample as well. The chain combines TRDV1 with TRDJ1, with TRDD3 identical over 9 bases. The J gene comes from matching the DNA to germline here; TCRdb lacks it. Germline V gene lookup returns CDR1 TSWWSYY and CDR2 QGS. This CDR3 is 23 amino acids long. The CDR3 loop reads CALGELVIFSNQGGYLWTDKLIF. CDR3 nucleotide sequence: TGTGCTCTTGGGGAACTCGTTATATTCTCAAATCAAGGGGGATACCTTTGGACCGACAAACTCATCTTT.

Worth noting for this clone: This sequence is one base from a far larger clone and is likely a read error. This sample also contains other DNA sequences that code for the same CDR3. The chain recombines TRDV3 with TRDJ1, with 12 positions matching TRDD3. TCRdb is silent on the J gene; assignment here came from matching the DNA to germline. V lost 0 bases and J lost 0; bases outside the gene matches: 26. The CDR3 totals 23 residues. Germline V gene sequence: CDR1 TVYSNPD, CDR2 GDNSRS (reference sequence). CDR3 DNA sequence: TGTGCCTTTAGGCTGTACCCTACGCTGAAGCACTGGGGGATACCGAAGTACACCGATAAACTCATCTTT. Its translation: CAFRLYPTLKHWGIPKYTDKLIF. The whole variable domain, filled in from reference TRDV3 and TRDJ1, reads CDKVTQSSPDQTVASGSEVVLLCTYDTVYSNPDLFWYRIRPDYSFQFVFYGDNSRSEGADFTQGRFSVKHILTQKAFHLVISPVRTEDSATYYCAFRLYPTLKHWGIPKYTDKLIFGKGTRVTVEP.

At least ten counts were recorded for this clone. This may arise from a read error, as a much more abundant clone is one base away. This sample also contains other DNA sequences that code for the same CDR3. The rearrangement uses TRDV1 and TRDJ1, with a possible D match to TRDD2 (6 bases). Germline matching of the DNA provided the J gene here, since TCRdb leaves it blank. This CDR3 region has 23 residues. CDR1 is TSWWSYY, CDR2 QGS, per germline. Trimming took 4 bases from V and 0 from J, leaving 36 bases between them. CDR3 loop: CALGAPGPPSYLPIIRYTDKLIF. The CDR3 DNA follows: TGTGCTCTTGGGGCCCCAGGGCCCCCCTCCTACTTACCCATTATACGGTACACCGATAAACTCATCTTT.

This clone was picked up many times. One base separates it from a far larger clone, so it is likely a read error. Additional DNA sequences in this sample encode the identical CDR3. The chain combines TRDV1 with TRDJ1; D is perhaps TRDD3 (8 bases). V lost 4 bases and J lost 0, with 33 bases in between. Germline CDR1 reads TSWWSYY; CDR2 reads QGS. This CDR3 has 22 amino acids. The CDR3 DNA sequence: TGTGCTCTTGGGGTTCCCTTCCTCCGCCGGGGCTGGGGGACCCGATACACCGATAAACTCATCTTT. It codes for CALGVPFLRRGWGTRYTDKLIF.

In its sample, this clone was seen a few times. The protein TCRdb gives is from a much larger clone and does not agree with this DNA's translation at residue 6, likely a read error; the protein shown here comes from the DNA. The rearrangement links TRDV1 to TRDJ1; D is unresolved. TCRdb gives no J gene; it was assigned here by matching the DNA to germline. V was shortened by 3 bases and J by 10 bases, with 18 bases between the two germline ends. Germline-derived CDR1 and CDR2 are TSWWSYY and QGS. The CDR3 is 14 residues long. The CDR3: CALGDSSGGIRLIF. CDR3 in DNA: TGTGCTCTTGGGGACTCTAGTGGCGGAATTAGACTCATCTTT.

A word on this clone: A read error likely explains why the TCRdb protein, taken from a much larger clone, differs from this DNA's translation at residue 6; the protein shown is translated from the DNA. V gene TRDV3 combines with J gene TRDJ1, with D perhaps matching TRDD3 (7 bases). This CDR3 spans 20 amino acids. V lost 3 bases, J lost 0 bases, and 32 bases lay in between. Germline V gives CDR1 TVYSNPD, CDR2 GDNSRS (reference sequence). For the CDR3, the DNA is TGTGCCTTACTGGGCGGGGAAATATGGGGGACCCCTATTTACACCGATAAACTCATCTTT. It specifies CALLGGEIWGTPIYTDKLIF.

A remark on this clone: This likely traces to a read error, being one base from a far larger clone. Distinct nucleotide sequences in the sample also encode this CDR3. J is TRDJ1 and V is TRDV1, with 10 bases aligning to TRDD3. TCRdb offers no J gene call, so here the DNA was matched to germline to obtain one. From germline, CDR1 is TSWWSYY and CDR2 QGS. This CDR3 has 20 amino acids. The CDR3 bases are TGCGCTCTTGGGGAACAGTCAAACTACTGGGGGATGAGGTCCACCGATAAACTCATCTTT. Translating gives CALGEQSNYWGMRSTDKLIF.

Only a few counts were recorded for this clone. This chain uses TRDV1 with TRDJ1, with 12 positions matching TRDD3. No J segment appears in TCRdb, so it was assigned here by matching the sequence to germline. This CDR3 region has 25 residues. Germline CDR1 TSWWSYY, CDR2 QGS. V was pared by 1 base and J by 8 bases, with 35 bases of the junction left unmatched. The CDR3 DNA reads TGTGCTCTTGGGGAACGTCCTACCCCTAGGCCTCTGGGGGATACGAGCCGGATTCGTATCGAGAAACTCATCTTT. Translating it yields CALGERPTPRPLGDTSRIRIEKLIF.

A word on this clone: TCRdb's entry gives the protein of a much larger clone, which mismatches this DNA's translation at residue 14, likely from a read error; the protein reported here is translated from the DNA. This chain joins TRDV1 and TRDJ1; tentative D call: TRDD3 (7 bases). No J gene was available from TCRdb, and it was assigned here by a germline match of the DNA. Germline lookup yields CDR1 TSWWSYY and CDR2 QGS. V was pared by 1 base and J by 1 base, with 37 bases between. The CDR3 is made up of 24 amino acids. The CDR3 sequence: CALGEPGKLPQTYRGIRGTDKLIF. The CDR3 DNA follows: TGTGCTCTTGGGGAACCGGGTAAGCTTCCTCAAACGTACCGGGGGATTAGGGGCACCGATAAACTCATCTTT.

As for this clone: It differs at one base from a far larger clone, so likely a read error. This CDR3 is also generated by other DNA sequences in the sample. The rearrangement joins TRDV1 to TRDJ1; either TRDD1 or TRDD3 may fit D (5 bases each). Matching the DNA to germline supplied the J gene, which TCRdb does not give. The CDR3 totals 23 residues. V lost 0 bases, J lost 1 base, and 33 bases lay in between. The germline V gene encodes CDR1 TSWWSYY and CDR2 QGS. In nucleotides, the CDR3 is TGTGCTCTTGGGGAACTTCGGACCTTTCTATTGTTGGGGCCCTTAATAGGCACCGATAAACTCATCTTT. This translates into CALGELRTFLLLGPLIGTDKLIF.